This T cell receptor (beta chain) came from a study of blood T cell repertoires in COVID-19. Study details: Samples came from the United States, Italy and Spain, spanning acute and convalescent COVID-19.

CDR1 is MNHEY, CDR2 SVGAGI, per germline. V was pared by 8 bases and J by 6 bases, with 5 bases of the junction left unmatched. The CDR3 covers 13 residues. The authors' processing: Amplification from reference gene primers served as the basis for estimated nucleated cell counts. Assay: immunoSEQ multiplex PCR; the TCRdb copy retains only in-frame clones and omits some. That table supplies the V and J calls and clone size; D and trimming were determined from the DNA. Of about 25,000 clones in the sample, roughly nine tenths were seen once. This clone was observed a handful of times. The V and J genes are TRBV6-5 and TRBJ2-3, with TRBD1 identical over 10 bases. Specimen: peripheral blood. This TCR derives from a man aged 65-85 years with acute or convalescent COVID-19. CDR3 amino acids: CASGTGAQDTQYF. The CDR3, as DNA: TGTGCCAGCGGGACAGGGGCTCAGGATACGCAGTATTTT.